This T cell receptor beta chain was obtained from a study of blood T cell repertoires in COVID-19. Across the study: Collection of acute and convalescent COVID-19 samples took place in the United States, Italy and Spain. PBMCs, B-cell-depleted T cells, or T cells provided the cDNA or gDNA that made up the material.

Per the original data handling: Cell counts per sample came from amplifying reference gene primers. Generated by immunoSEQ multiplex PCR, the TCRdb table keeps only in-frame clones and is missing some. D and trimming come from the DNA, and the V and J calls and clone size come from that table. The sample yields roughly 200,000 clones, around nine tenths seen once. V was clipped by 8 bases and J by 5 bases; unmatched bases: 8. Germline V gene lookup returns CDR1 MNHEY and CDR2 SMNVEV (reference sequence). CDR3 length equals 13 residues. The V gene is TRBV27, the J gene TRBJ1-1; 7 bases fit TRBD1. Material for sequencing was peripheral blood. The source of this sequence is a man aged 40-49 years with acute or convalescent COVID-19. CDR3: CASRTGERTEAFF. CDR3 in DNA: TGTGCCAGCCGAACAGGGGAGCGTACTGAAGCTTTCTTT.